This entry lists 20 T cell receptor beta chains sequenced from one sample in a study of patients and donors after allogeneic stem cell transplantation. TCRdb reprocessed the RT-PCR reads via MiXCR and lists one record per CDR3 protein. The sample holds approximately 410,000 distinct CDR3 sequences, about a sixth seen once. Sequenced input: blood, either unsorted or a sorted T cell fraction (not recorded which). The receptors were sampled from a human donor who was either an allogeneic HSCT recipient or a stem cell or donor lymphocyte infusion donor (not recorded which). It is not recorded whose cells these are; they may come from a transplant donor.

This clonotype was counted between two and nine times. The chain joins TRBV5-1 to TRBJ2-5, with D possibly TRBD1 on 6 matching bases. V was trimmed by 4 bases and J by 9 bases, leaving 16 bases between them. This CDR3 region has 13 residues. CDR1 and CDR2 from the germline V gene are SGHRS and YFSETQ. In DNA form, the CDR3 reads TGCGCCAGCAGCACCGGACAGTACGAGGCCCAGTACTTC. This gives the protein CASSTGQYEAQYF.

The V call is TRBV21-1, the J call TRBJ2-2; no check of the table's D call, TRBD2, against the DNA was made. TRBV21-1 is annotated as a pseudogene. The CDR3 length is 17 residues. CDR3 coding DNA: TGTGCCAGCAGCAAAGAGGAGGGCCGAGGGGCTACCGGGGAGCTGTTTTTT. This sequence encodes CASSKEEGRGATGELFF.

The chain combines TRBV28 with TRBJ1-5; no definite D call. CDR1 is MDHEN and CDR2 is SYDVKM in the germline V gene. V gave up 7 bases and J gave up 7 bases, with 17 bases separating them. This CDR3 contains 14 residues. The CDR3 here is CASTFSWQAQPQHF. The DNA for the CDR3 is TGTGCCAGCACCTTTTCATGGCAGGCCCAGCCCCAGCATTTT.

V gene TRBV3-1 combines with J gene TRBJ2-5, with D uncertain. Germline lookup yields CDR1 LGHDT and CDR2 YNNKEL (reference sequence). V was cut by 5 bases and J by 2 bases, with 12 bases left in between. The CDR3 length is 14 residues. The CDR3: CASSASLIQETQYF. The CDR3 region has the DNA TGTGCCAGCAGCGCAAGCCTGATACAAGAGACCCAGTACTTC.

This clonotype was counted a few times. The V gene is TRBV30, the J gene TRBJ1-4; 9 bases agree with TRBD1. Germline assignment: CDR1 GTSNPN and CDR2 SVGIG (reference sequence). The V and J ends lost 1 base and 5 bases, in that order; junction bases with no gene match: 5. The length of the CDR3 is 15 residues. The CDR3 region has the DNA TGTGCCTGGAGTGCTGGACAGGGGAGAAATGAAAAACTGTTTTTT. This gives the protein CAWSAGQGRNEKLFF.

The gene calls are TRBV6-1 and TRBJ2-5, with 7 bases that match TRBD2. In germline, CDR1 is MNHNS, CDR2 SASEGT. V gave up 6 bases and J gave up 1 base; unmatched junction bases: 5. The CDR3 contains 14 residues. The CDR3 DNA reads as TGTGCCAGCAGCCGACTAGCTTCCCAAGAGACCCAGTACTTC. It codes for CASSRLASQETQYF.

This clonotype was seen a few times. V is TRBV6-1 and J is TRBJ2-7; D might be TRBD1 (6 bases). V was clipped by 5 bases and J by 0 bases, with 17 bases between them. Germline V gene data show CDR1 as MNHNS and CDR2 as SASEGT. CDR3 length: 16 amino acids. The CDR3 bases are TGTGCCAGCAGTCCAACCACAGGGAAACCCTCCTACGAGCAGTACTTC. Its protein product is CASSPTTGKPSYEQYF.

In this sample, this clonotype turned up a few times. The rearrangement uses TRBV5-1 and TRBJ2-1; TRBD2 matches 12 bases. The V and J ends lost 4 bases and 7 bases, in that order; junction bases with no gene match: 6. The CDR3 loop spans 15 amino acids. Germline assignment: CDR1 SGHRS and CDR2 YFSETQ. Here the CDR3 reads CASSLTSGRYNEQFF. In nucleotides, the CDR3 is TGCGCCAGCAGCCTAACTAGCGGGAGGTATAATGAGCAGTTCTTC.

The count of this clonotype is one. This sequence joins TRBV7-9 and TRBJ1-2; TRBD1 is a possible D gene (5 bases). This CDR3 has 17 residues. V dropped 5 bases and J dropped 4 bases, with 23 bases sitting between them. Germline V gives CDR1 SEHNR, CDR2 FQNEAQ (reference sequence). CDR3 in amino acids: CASSPASSGRKVYGYTF. In DNA, the CDR3 is TGTGCCAGCAGCCCCGCAAGTTCAGGGAGGAAGGTCTATGGCTACACCTTC.

The chain uses TRBV6-5 and TRBJ2-3, with a possible D match to TRBD2 (6 bases). Per germline, CDR1 MNHEY and CDR2 SVGAGI. The CDR3 sequence is 12 residues long. V was pared by 9 bases and J by 4 bases, with 11 bases between. The CDR3 sequence: CARGGAADTQYF. CDR3 DNA sequence: TGTGCCAGGGGCGGGGCGGCAGATACGCAGTATTTT.

This clonotype came up a few times. The chain recombines TRBV5-6 with TRBJ2-3; D ambiguous. The CDR3 is 15 residues long. Germline CDR1 is SGHDT and CDR2 is YYEEEE. The germline V and J ends were trimmed by 0 bases and 1 base, with 9 bases remaining between them. The CDR3 sequence: CASSLVRVGTDTQYF. CDR3 nucleotides: TGTGCCAGCAGCTTGGTCCGGGTGGGCACAGATACGCAGTATTTT.

This clonotype was counted ten times or more. The chain joins TRBV29-1 to TRBJ2-1, with TRBD2 matching 10 bases. The germline CDR1 and CDR2 sequences are SQVTM and ANQGSEA. The CDR3 runs 16 residues. V lost 0 bases to trimming and J lost 10 bases; unmatched junction nucleotides: 12. CDR3 sequence: CSVEEGLAVGAGEQFF. In nucleotides, the CDR3 is TGCAGCGTTGAAGAAGGACTAGCGGTAGGGGCAGGGGAGCAGTTCTTC.

This clonotype was seen ten or more times. The chain carries TRBV14 and TRBJ1-1, with 12 bases fitting TRBD1. CDR3 length: 17 residues. Germline CDR1 is SGHDN and CDR2 is FVKESK. V shed 6 bases, J shed 3 bases, and the junction held 11 bases outside the gene matches. The CDR3 nucleotides are TGTGCCAGCAGGCCCATTCCGGGACAGGGGGCCGACACTGAAGCTTTCTTT. Its protein product is CASRPIPGQGADTEAFF. Supplemented by reference TRBV14 and TRBJ1-1, the full variable domain reads EAGVTQFPSHSVIEKGQTVTLRCDPISGHDNLYWYRRVMGKEIKFLLHFVKESKQDESGMPNNRFLAERTGGTYSTLKVQPAELEDSGVYFCASRPIPGQGADTEAFFGQGTRLTVV.

The CDR3 here is CASSQETGAGANVLTF. In DNA form, the CDR3 reads TGCGCCAGCAGCCAAGAAACCGGAGCTGGGGCCAACGTCCTGACTTTC. The rearrangement uses TRBV4-3 and TRBJ2-6, with D hard to call. CDR1 and CDR2 (germline): LGHNA, YSLEER. Trimming removed 0 bases from V and 2 bases from J, with 8 bases in between. The CDR3 extends over 16 amino acids.

This clonotype was observed a handful of times. The chain combines TRBV20-1 with TRBJ2-2; TRBD2 agrees at 7 bases. V was pared by 0 bases and J by 5 bases, with 9 bases of the junction left unmatched. The CDR3 runs to 16 residues. Germline loops: CDR1 DFQATT, CDR2 SNEGSKA (reference sequence). CDR3 coding DNA: TGCAGTGCTAGAGATCGCGGGGGAAGCGGGACCGGGGAGCTGTTTTTT. Protein product: CSARDRGGSGTGELFF.

The chain uses TRBV24-1 and TRBJ1-1; D is perhaps TRBD1 (5 bases). Germline V CDR1 and CDR2: KGHDR, SFDVKD. This CDR3 is built from 15 residues. The V end lost 4 bases, the J end lost 1 base, and 12 bases lay between the germline ends. The CDR3 is CATSDSGRSNTEAFF. The CDR3 bases are TGTGCCACCAGTGACTCGGGACGGTCGAACACTGAAGCTTTCTTT.

This clonotype was seen only a few times. The rearrangement joins TRBV7-2 to TRBJ1-5, with D possibly TRBD1 on 6 matching bases. V lost 4 bases to trimming and J lost 1 base, with 14 bases between them. The CDR3 totals 16 residues. The germline V gene encodes CDR1 SGHTA and CDR2 FQGNSA. The CDR3 loop reads CASSSTPGQSNQPQHF. The CDR3 DNA is TGTGCCAGCAGCTCCACTCCGGGACAAAGCAATCAGCCCCAGCATTTT. Filled out from reference TRBV7-2 and TRBJ1-5, the complete variable domain reads GAGVSQSPSNKVTEKGKDVELRCDPISGHTALYWYRQSLGQGLEFLIYFQGNSAPDKSGLPSDRFSAERTGGSVSTLTIQRTQQEDSAVYLCASSSTPGQSNQPQHFGDGTRLSIL.

This clonotype was observed a few times. V gene TRBV5-6 combines with J gene TRBJ1-5, with 7 bases identical to TRBD1. The CDR3 is 15 amino acids. Trimming at V came to 4 bases and at J to 4 bases, leaving 8 bases not matched to a gene. CDR1 is SGHDT and CDR2 is YYEEEE in the germline V gene. As DNA, the CDR3 is TGTGCCAGCAGCGCGCGGCAGGGGGGAAATCAGCCCCAGCATTTT. This encodes CASSARQGGNQPQHF.

The chain couples TRBV20-1 to TRBJ2-7, with D perhaps TRBD2 (5 bases). CDR3 length: 14 residues. Looked up from germline, CDR1 is DFQATT and CDR2 is SNEGSKA (reference sequence). Trimming removed 1 base at V and 4 bases at J, with 14 bases between. The CDR3 spells CSARGEGGTYEQYF. For the CDR3, the DNA is TGCAGTGCTAGAGGTGAAGGAGGAACTTACGAGCAGTACTTC.

The sample holds a few counts of this clonotype. The chain links TRBV4-2 to TRBJ2-7; 8 bases are shared with TRBD2. The CDR3 contains 14 residues. Per germline, CDR1 LGHNA and CDR2 YNFKEQ. The trim removed 0 bases at V and 7 bases at J, leaving 5 bases unmatched. CDR3 sequence: CASSQELAGWEQYF. CDR3 DNA sequence: TGTGCCAGCAGCCAAGAGTTAGCGGGGTGGGAGCAGTACTTC.